This T cell receptor beta chain comes out of a study of Ad26.COV2.S vaccination and SARS-CoV-2 variants (dated by TCRdb to the early 2020s). For context, the study as a whole: Donors in the vaccine arm were drawn from COV1001, a phase I-IIa trial of Ad26.COV2.S in healthy adults that was multicentre, randomized, double-blind and placebo-controlled. The TCR-sequenced set comprised about 32 samples: around 20 Ad26.COV2.S vaccine recipients, 5 placebo recipients and 8 SARS-CoV-2 convalescent individuals. Dosing of Ad26.COV2.S was intramuscular, at either 5x10^10 or 1x10^11 viral particles, delivered as one shot or as two shots spaced 56 days apart. Participants in the trial were split at random into five groups of five each, receiving low-dose or high-dose Ad26.COV2.S once or twice, or else placebo on both occasions. Sequencing of the TCRbeta repertoire served to evaluate the specificity and breadth of SARS-CoV-2-reactive T cell receptors following Ad26.COV2.S vaccination. Blinding of investigators to trial group allocation was maintained during experiments and outcome assessment. Overall study outcomes, separate from this receptor: The study was not powered to compare responses between vaccine doses or regimens. Spike-specific TCR breadth was higher in Ad26.COV2.S recipients than in placebo recipients (P = 0.0014). Vaccine and placebo recipients had similar non-spike TCR breadth, a finding consistent with the vaccine containing only spike. Substantial breadth of spike-specific CD8+ and CD4+ T cell responses was reported after vaccination. It was noted by the authors that total T cell responses may have been underestimated by the TCR breadth and depth analyses.

The sample's treatment or condition label is to be understood as: around 19 received Ad26.COV2.S at low or high dose, single or two shots; a few received placebo; per-sample allocation not given. For vaccine and placebo recipients, repertoires were sequenced using samples collected on day 63 after the first injection. In Cohort 1b, 25 to 30 adults aged 18-55 years were enrolled at a single site in Boston, USA, between 29 July and 7 August 2020. Ad26.COV2.S was a replication-incompetent adenovirus type 26 vector that expressed a prefusion-stabilized SARS-CoV-2 spike protein derived from the original Wuhan strain. For this chain, trimming is 7 bases at the V end and 0 bases at the J end, and the number of junction bases without a gene match is 10. The CDR3 holds 16 amino acids from the cysteine to the phenylalanine. The CDR3 DNA has 48 bases and is translated from base 1. The CDR1 and CDR2 encoded by the germline V gene (reference sequence) are LNHDA and SQIVND.

Comments on this clone: Its antigen target is currently unknown. It has no much larger one-base neighbor in the sample; base qualities were not kept.

The immunoSEQ Assay was used to sequence TCRbeta CDR3 regions. After extraction, genomic DNA underwent amplification by bias-controlled multiplex PCR, followed by high-throughput sequencing. For the original study's pipeline: Collapsing and filtering of sequences were performed to quantify the absolute abundance of each unique TCRbeta CDR3 region. T cell fraction was estimated by normalizing TCRbeta template counts to usable DNA, which was measured by amplifying reference genes present in all nucleated cells. Repertoire TCRs were annotated as SARS-CoV-2-specific when V gene, CDR3 amino acid sequence and J gene were exactly matched to a known reactive TCR set. The reference SARS-CoV-2 TCR set was obtained from MIRA and was filtered for enrichment in COVID-19-positive ImmuneCODE repertoires, whereby public or cross-reactive TCRs were removed. Drawing on the MIRA antigens, annotated TCRs were analysed further at the level of specific ORF or position within ORF. Breadth was defined as annotated unique rearrangements over total unique productive rearrangements; depth was the summed frequency of those rearrangements. Two-sided Wilcoxon rank-sum tests were used to compare TCR breadth between groups. The immuneACCESS repertoire file appears here via TCRdb, limited to in-frame rearrangements. These files lack a portion of the clones; in checked studies, under half of the deficit traces to unresolved V genes, and the cause of the others is not known. V and J calls and clone size follow that table, whereas D and trimming were derived from the DNA. The sample includes some 350,000 clones, with 75% to 90% observed a single time. 5.5% of the sample belongs to the ten largest clones.

The sequence was obtained from a person aged 18-65 years who received the Ad26.COV2.S COVID-19 vaccine or a placebo. Specimen: peripheral blood, collected in a trial of Ad26.COV2.S vaccine versus placebo. The sequence joins TRBV19 to TRBJ1-1; 8 bases in the junction line up with TRBD1. The CDR3 region: CASNFRTGPMNTEAFF. The sequence in DNA is TGTGCCAGTAATTTCAGGACAGGGCCAATGAACACTGAAGCTTTCTTT.